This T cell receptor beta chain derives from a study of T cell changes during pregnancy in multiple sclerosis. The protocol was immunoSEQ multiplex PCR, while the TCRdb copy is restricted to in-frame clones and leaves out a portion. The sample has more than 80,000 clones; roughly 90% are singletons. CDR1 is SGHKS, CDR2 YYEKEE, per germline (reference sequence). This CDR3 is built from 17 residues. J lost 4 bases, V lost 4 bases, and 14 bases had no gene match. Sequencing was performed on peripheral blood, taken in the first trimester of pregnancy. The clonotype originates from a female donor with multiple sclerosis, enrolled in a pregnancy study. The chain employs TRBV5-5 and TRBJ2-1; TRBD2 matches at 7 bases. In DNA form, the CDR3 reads TGTGCCAGCAGCAGGGGCGTCTCTAGCGGAGGTTACAATGAGCAGTTCTTC. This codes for CASSRGVSSGGYNEQFF.